Presented here are 32 T cell receptor beta chains from one specimen sequenced in a study of cytomegalovirus exposure and HLA in healthy donors. 13 Jbeta primers and 60 Vbeta primers were used for the PCR. Assay used: immunoSEQ multiplex PCR; TCRdb lists only in-frame clones, some missing. Of approximately 160,000 clones in the sample, around 63% were seen once. Sequencing was carried out using PBMCs. These receptor sequences come from a woman aged 18-29 years in good health and CMV-seropositive.

V and J are TRBV9 and TRBJ2-1; 11 nucleotides line up with TRBD2. This CDR3 contains 15 residues. The J segment lost 4 bases and the V segment lost 4 bases, leaving 4 bases of the junction unmatched. Germline V gene data show CDR1 as SGDLS and CDR2 as YYNGEE. As DNA, the CDR3 is TGTGCCAGCAGCTCCGGGACTAGCGGATACAATGAGCAGTTCTTC. Translating it yields CASSSGTSGYNEQFF.

With respect to this clone: The junction departs from the called germline gene at one end, perhaps through a read error. The rearrangement links TRBV7-7 to TRBJ2-5; tentative D call: TRBD2 (6 bases). This CDR3 comprises 15 residues. Germline V lookup: CDR1 SSHAT, CDR2 FNYEAQ (reference sequence). The DNA for the CDR3 is TGTGCTAGCAGCTTAGGGACGGGACTGATGGAGACCCAGTACTTC. It translates to CASSLGTGLMETQYF.

The chain combines TRBV29-1 with TRBJ1-2; D perhaps matches TRBD1 (5 bases). The germline gives CDR1 SQVTM, CDR2 ANQGSEA. The V end was cut by 3 bases, the J end by 6 bases, with 20 bases between. The CDR3 is 15 residues long. This chain's CDR3 is CSVDIWGRASDGYTF. In DNA form, the CDR3 reads TGCAGCGTTGATATTTGGGGGAGGGCGTCGGATGGCTACACCTTC. Full variable domain (missing parts from reference TRBV29-1 and TRBJ1-2): SAVISQKPSRDICQRGTSLTIQCQVDSQVTMMFWYRQQPGQSLTLIATANQGSEATYESGFVIDKFPISRPNLTFSTLTVSNMSPEDSSIYLCSVDIWGRASDGYTFGSGTRLTVV.

This clone was seen just once. The chain's CDR3 is CASSDPGGQNSYEQYF. CDR3 nucleotide sequence: TGTGCCAGCAGCGACCCAGGGGGACAGAACTCCTACGAGCAGTACTTC. The V and J genes are TRBV2 and TRBJ2-7; TRBD1 matches at 7 bases. The CDR3 loop spans 16 amino acids. Germline trimming cut 6 bases from V and 0 bases from J; bases unmatched to any gene: 11. The germline V gene encodes CDR1 SNHLY and CDR2 FYNNEI.

J is TRBJ2-1 and V is TRBV4-2, with TRBD2 identical over 7 bases. The CDR3 has 17 residues. With 0 bases clipped from V and 4 bases from J, the junction kept 9 bases outside the gene matches. Germline V CDR1 and CDR2: LGHNA, YNFKEQ. The CDR3 bases are TGTGCCAGCAGCCAAGAACGGTCTAGCGGAACTTACAATGAGCAGTTCTTC. Protein: CASSQERSSGTYNEQFF.

Only one count was recorded for this clone. The chain combines TRBV6-5 with TRBJ1-2; D is unclear. CDR3 length: 14 residues. Trimming took 0 bases from V and 2 from J, leaving 7 bases between them. Germline CDR1 and CDR2: MNHEY and SVGAGI. The DNA of the CDR3 is TGTGCCAGCAGTTACTCGGCAGGAAACTATGGCTACACCTTC. Residues: CASSYSAGNYGYTF.

Concerning this clone: The junction differs from germline at one of its ends, possibly a read error. The rearrangement joins TRBV7-7 to TRBJ2-5, with 9 bases lining up with TRBD1. The CDR3 loop spans 13 amino acids. Germline CDR1 and CDR2: SSHAT and FNYEAQ (reference sequence). CDR3 in amino acids: CASSLDRGETQYF. In DNA, the CDR3 is TGTGCTAGCAGCTTGGACAGGGGAGAGACCCAGTACTTC. Full variable domain (outside the CDR3, taken from reference TRBV7-7 and TRBJ2-5): GAGVSQSPRYKVTKRGQDVTLRCDPISSHATLYWYQQALGQGPEFLTYFNYEAQPDKSGLPSDRFSAERPEGSISTLTIQRTEQRDSAMYRCASSLDRGETQYFGPGTRLLVL.

The count of this clone is one. This CDR3 reads CSGGGVYEQYF. The CDR3 coding sequence is TGCAGCGGTGGGGGGGTTTACGAGCAGTACTTC. The rearrangement uses TRBV29-1 and TRBJ2-7; 7 bases match TRBD2. V gave up 7 bases and J gave up 4 bases; unmatched junction bases: 4. Germline V CDR1 and CDR2: SQVTM, ANQGSEA. CDR3 size: 11 residues.

The CDR3 loop reads CAWSVIGADGYTF. The CDR3, as DNA: TGTGCCTGGAGTGTAATTGGGGCGGATGGCTACACCTTC. The chain has TRBV30 and TRBJ1-2, with D possibly TRBD1 on 5 matching bases. V dropped 0 bases and J dropped 6 bases, with 11 bases sitting between them. Germline loops: CDR1 GTSNPN, CDR2 SVGIG (reference sequence). The CDR3 is made up of 13 amino acids.

The rearrangement joins TRBV18 to TRBJ2-1; the D gene is possibly TRBD1 (6 bases). CDR3 length equals 14 residues. The V and J ends lost 3 bases and 2 bases respectively, with 8 bases between them. The germline gives CDR1 KGHSH, CDR2 LQKENI. The CDR3: CASSPDRTYNEQFF. CDR3 nucleotides: TGTGCCAGCTCACCGGACAGAACCTACAATGAGCAGTTCTTC.

This chain connects TRBV4-1 to TRBJ2-1; 8 bases are shared with TRBD2. The CDR3 has 15 amino acids. The J segment lost 4 bases and the V segment lost 4 bases, leaving 6 bases of the junction unmatched. Germline V lookup: CDR1 MGHRA, CDR2 YSYEKL. The DNA of the CDR3 is TGCGCCAGCAGCCGCACTAGCGGAACATACAATGAGCAGTTCTTC. Protein: CASSRTSGTYNEQFF.

This clone came up once. The V call is TRBV7-9, the J call TRBJ2-1; 13 nucleotides agree with TRBD2. The ends lost 4 bases at V and 9 bases at J; junction bases unmatched: 3. Germline V gene data show CDR1 as SEHNR and CDR2 as FQNEAQ (reference sequence). The CDR3 contains 14 residues. CDR3 residues: CASSSGLAGFEQFF. The CDR3 DNA sequence: TGTGCCAGCAGCTCGGGACTAGCGGGATTTGAGCAGTTCTTC.

V gene TRBV27 combines with J gene TRBJ2-3; no reliable D call. Germline V CDR1 and CDR2: MNHEY, SMNVEV (reference sequence). The CDR3 is made up of 14 amino acids. V lost 2 bases to trimming and J lost 4 bases, with 10 bases between them. In DNA, the CDR3 is TGTGCCAGCAGTTTAGGGCAGGCAGCAGATACGCAGTATTTT. This encodes CASSLGQAADTQYF.

This clone came up once. This specimen includes other DNA sequences encoding the same CDR3. The chain carries TRBV6-1 and TRBJ1-4; 7 bases fit TRBD1. The V segment lost 5 bases and the J segment 13 bases; nucleotides outside the gene matches: 13. This CDR3 has 14 amino acids. From germline, CDR1 is MNHNS and CDR2 SASEGT. The CDR3 DNA follows: TGTGCCAGCAGTTCGGGACAGAGCCCGGATCGACTGTTTTTT. Translated, it gives CASSSGQSPDRLFF.

This clone was observed a few times. The chain couples TRBV7-2 to TRBJ1-3, with no clear D. Germline CDR1 reads SGHTA; CDR2 reads FQGNSA. The length of the CDR3 is 15 residues. Deletions cut 5 bases from V and 0 bases from J, with 11 bases between. CDR3 region: CASSPRIPSGNTIYF. In DNA, the CDR3 is TGTGCCAGCAGCCCCAGAATCCCCTCTGGAAACACCATATATTTT.

The chain joins TRBV19 to TRBJ1-1; no clear D. The CDR3 runs 14 residues. The germline CDR1 and CDR2 sequences are LNHDA and SQIVND (reference sequence). V was shortened by 5 bases and J by 5 bases, with 15 bases between the two germline ends. Here the CDR3 reads CASSVGGVGTEAFF. The CDR3 nucleotides are TGTGCCAGTAGTGTCGGCGGGGTTGGTACTGAAGCTTTCTTT.

The rearrangement links TRBV14 to TRBJ2-7, with D perhaps TRBD2 (5 bases). There are 16 residues in the CDR3. The germline V and J ends were trimmed by 4 bases and 2 bases, with 18 bases remaining between them. CDR1 and CDR2 from the germline V gene are SGHDN and FVKESK. Here the CDR3 DNA reads TGTGCCAGCAGCCTTCGGGTCGGGGTTGGTCCCTACGAGCAGTACTTC. It codes for CASSLRVGVGPYEQYF.

This clone appeared a single time. The sample has other DNA sequences that encode this CDR3 too. The chain has TRBV5-1 and TRBJ1-3; 9 bases align to TRBD1. Germline-derived CDR1 and CDR2 are SGHRS and YFSETQ. After removal of 2 bases from V and 1 base from J, the junction contained 1 base not matched to a gene. This CDR3 is built from 15 residues. In DNA, the CDR3 is TGCGCCAGCAGCTTAGACAGGGGGTCTGGAAACACCATATATTTT. Encoded protein: CASSLDRGSGNTIYF.

The J gene is TRBJ1-1, the V gene TRBV28; 10 positions agree with TRBD1. Germline lookup yields CDR1 MDHEN and CDR2 SYDVKM. J was trimmed by 7 bases and V by 7 bases; bases with no gene match: 12. This CDR3 has 15 residues. CDR3 nucleotide sequence: TGTGCCAGCATGATAACCGGGACAGGGGTTATTGAAGCTTTCTTT. This sequence encodes CASMITGTGVIEAFF.

This clone has a single count. This chain's CDR3 is CSVDKVSDGNTIYF. In DNA, the CDR3 is TGCAGCGTTGATAAGGTAAGCGATGGAAACACCATATATTTT. The chain recombines TRBV29-1 with TRBJ1-3; the D is unclear. Trimming took 3 bases from V and 3 from J, leaving 12 bases between them. This CDR3 is built from 14 residues. Germline V lookup: CDR1 SQVTM, CDR2 ANQGSEA.

J is TRBJ1-2 and V is TRBV6-5; TRBD1 matches at 8 bases. V trimming: 6 bases; J trimming: 8 bases; junction bases outside the gene matches: 11. The CDR3 loop spans 14 amino acids. The germline CDR1 and CDR2 sequences are MNHEY and SVGAGI. CDR3 DNA: TGTGCCAGCAGGGGCGGGACAGGATTTGGAGGCTACACCTTC. Protein: CASRGGTGFGGYTF.

The chain uses TRBV30 and TRBJ1-1, with TRBD1 matching 8 bases. Trimming at V came to 1 base and at J to 6 bases, leaving 4 bases not matched to a gene. The germline V gene has CDR1 GTSNPN and CDR2 SVGIG (reference sequence). The CDR3 contains 13 residues. This chain's CDR3 is CAWSDRGGAEAFF. CDR3 nucleotides: TGTGCCTGGAGTGACAGGGGGGGGGCTGAAGCTTTCTTT.

The chain employs TRBV5-6 and TRBJ2-5, with 8 bases that match TRBD2. CDR3 length: 14 residues. In germline, CDR1 is SGHDT, CDR2 YYEEEE. V gave up 2 bases and J gave up 4 bases; unmatched junction bases: 4. CDR3 sequence: CASSFSGSRETQYF. The CDR3 DNA reads TGTGCCAGCAGCTTCAGCGGGAGTAGAGAGACCCAGTACTTC.

This clone was observed many times. The J gene is TRBJ2-3, the V gene TRBV10-3; 7 bases are shared with TRBD2. V lost 1 base, J lost 4 bases, and 5 bases stayed unmatched. Germline loops: CDR1 ENHRY, CDR2 SYGVKD. This CDR3 spans 15 amino acids. CDR3 in DNA: TGTGCCATCAGTGAGTGGGCGGGAGTGGCAGATACGCAGTATTTT. Translating it yields CAISEWAGVADTQYF.

The rearrangement joins TRBV6-6 to TRBJ2-3; D perhaps matches TRBD1 (5 bases). The CDR3 sequence is 15 residues long. Germline assignment: CDR1 MNHNY and CDR2 SVGAGI (reference sequence). The ends were cut back, 6 bases at V and 4 bases at J, with 17 bases in the middle. Written as DNA, the CDR3 is TGTGCCAGCAGCCTAACTCACAGGTCCCCAGATACGCAGTATTTT. Translated: CASSLTHRSPDTQYF.

The rearrangement links TRBV29-1 to TRBJ2-5, with D possibly matching TRBD1 (5 bases). The CDR3 is 14 amino acids. With 4 bases removed from V and 4 bases from J, the gap between germline ends came to 16 bases. Germline lookup yields CDR1 SQVTM and CDR2 ANQGSEA. The CDR3 region has the DNA TGCAGCGTTGGGCTCCAGGGCTTGGGAGAGACCCAGTACTTC. Translating gives CSVGLQGLGETQYF.

This clone occurred a few times. The chain couples TRBV5-1 to TRBJ1-1; D is unclear. Germline CDR1 SGHRS, CDR2 YFSETQ. Deletions cut 2 bases from V and 4 bases from J, with 12 bases between. The length of the CDR3 is 14 residues. The CDR3 reads CASSLGRPFTEAFF. The CDR3 DNA follows: TGCGCCAGCAGCTTAGGGAGGCCTTTCACTGAAGCTTTCTTT.

The J gene is TRBJ1-2, the V gene TRBV7-9, with D tentatively TRBD1 (6 bases). The V gene lost 6 bases and the J gene lost 7 bases, with 15 bases spanning the gap. The CDR3 has 13 amino acids. CDR1 SEHNR and CDR2 FQNEAQ come from the germline V gene (reference sequence). As DNA, the CDR3 is TGTGCCAGCAGTTTTATGGGGGCTGCTGGCTACACCTTC. Its translation is CASSFMGAAGYTF.

This clone was counted between two and nine times. This chain links TRBV9 with TRBJ1-1, with D possibly being TRBD1 (5 bases). Germline loops: CDR1 SGDLS, CDR2 YYNGEE. The CDR3 totals 15 residues. The V end was cut by 0 bases, the J end by 5 bases, with 14 bases between. The CDR3 sequence is CASSVGGRGWTEAFF. The CDR3 DNA follows: TGTGCCAGCAGCGTAGGAGGGAGGGGTTGGACTGAAGCTTTCTTT.

In its sample, this clone was seen a few times. The chain uses TRBV5-6 and TRBJ2-5, with D perhaps TRBD1 (6 bases). The J call may be in error: the DNA end matches TRBJ2-7 better. CDR3 length equals 16 residues. The germline V gene has CDR1 SGHDT and CDR2 YYEEEE. As DNA, the CDR3 is TGTGCCAGCAGCTTGGCGGCGCAGGGGTTATTCTACGAGCAGTACTTC. Amino acids: CASSLAAQGLFYEQYF.

The chain employs TRBV7-9 and TRBJ1-6; no clear D gene. This CDR3 contains 10 residues. The V end lost 8 bases, the J end lost 7 bases, and 3 bases lay between the germline ends. Germline CDR1 SEHNR, CDR2 FQNEAQ (reference sequence). The DNA of the CDR3 is TGTGCCAGCGAGAATTCACCCCTCCACTTT. The encoded protein is CASENSPLHF. Complete variable domain (other parts from reference TRBV7-9 and TRBJ1-6): DTGVSQNPRHKITKRGQNVTFRCDPISEHNRLYWYRQTLGQGPEFLTYFQNEAQLEKSRLLSDRFSAERPKGSFSTLEIQRTEQGDSAMYLCASENSPLHFGNGTRLTVT.

The chain has TRBV5-6 and TRBJ1-1; tentative D call: TRBD1 (5 bases). Germline V gene data show CDR1 as SGHDT and CDR2 as YYEEEE. Trimming left V 4 bases short and J 1 base short, with 11 bases between. This CDR3 comprises 14 residues. The CDR3 nucleotides are TGTGCCAGCAGCCCCTTTGACAGGAACACTGAAGCTTTCTTT. Its translation is CASSPFDRNTEAFF. The variable domain in full, completed from reference TRBV5-6 and TRBJ1-1, reads DAGVTQSPTHLIKTRGQQVTLRCSPKSGHDTVSWYQQALGQGPQFIFQYYEEEERQRGNFPDRFSGHQFPNYSSELNVNALLLGDSALYLCASSPFDRNTEAFFGQGTRLTVV.